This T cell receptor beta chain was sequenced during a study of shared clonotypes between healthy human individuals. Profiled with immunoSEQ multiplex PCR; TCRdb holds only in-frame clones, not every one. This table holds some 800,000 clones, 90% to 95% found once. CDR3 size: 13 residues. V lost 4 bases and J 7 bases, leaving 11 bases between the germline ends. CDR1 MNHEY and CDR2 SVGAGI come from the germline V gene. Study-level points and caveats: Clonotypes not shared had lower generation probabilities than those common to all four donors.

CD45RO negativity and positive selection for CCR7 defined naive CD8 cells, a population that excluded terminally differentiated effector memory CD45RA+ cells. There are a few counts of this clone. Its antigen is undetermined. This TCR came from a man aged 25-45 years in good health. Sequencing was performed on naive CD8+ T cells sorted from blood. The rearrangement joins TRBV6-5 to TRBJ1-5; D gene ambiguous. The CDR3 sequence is CASSFQFNQPQHF. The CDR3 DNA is TGTGCCAGCAGTTTCCAGTTCAACCAGCCCCAGCATTTT.